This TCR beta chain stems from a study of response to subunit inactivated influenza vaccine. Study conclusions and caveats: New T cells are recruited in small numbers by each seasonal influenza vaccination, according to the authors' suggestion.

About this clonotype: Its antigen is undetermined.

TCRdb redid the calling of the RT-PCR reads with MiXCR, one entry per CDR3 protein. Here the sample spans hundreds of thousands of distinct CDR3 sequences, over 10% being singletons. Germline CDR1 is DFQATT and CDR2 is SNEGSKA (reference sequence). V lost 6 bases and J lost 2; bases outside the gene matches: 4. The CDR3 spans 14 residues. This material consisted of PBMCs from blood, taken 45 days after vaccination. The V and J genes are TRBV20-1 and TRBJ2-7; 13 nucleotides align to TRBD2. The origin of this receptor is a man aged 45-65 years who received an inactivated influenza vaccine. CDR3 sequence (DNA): TGCAGTGCCGGGACTAGCGGGACCGCCTACGAGCAGTACTTC. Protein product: CSAGTSGTAYEQYF.